This paragraph reports one TCR beta chain. This sample is part of a study of OX40 agonist ivuxolimab in advanced cancers. The assay was immunoSEQ multiplex PCR, and TCRdb's table has in-frame clones only and misses some. The sample comprises roughly 110,000 clones, just over 90% of which are singletons, and approximately 0.52% rests with the top ten. The CDR3 spans 13 residues. Trimming left V 8 bases short and J 0 bases short, with 11 bases between. CDR1 is MNHNS, CDR2 SASEGT, per germline. Collection of blood occurred at baseline, at cycle 4 day 1, and at cycle 7 day 1. Material: CD4+ or CD8+ T cells sorted from blood, obtained in a trial of the OX40 agonist ivuxolimab. V and J are TRBV6-1 and TRBJ2-7, with D perhaps matching TRBD1 (6 bases). The clonotype was recovered from an adult with an advanced solid tumor such as melanoma, head and neck, liver or kidney cancer. The CDR3 sequence is CASLQGSSYEQYF. In DNA, the CDR3 is TGTGCCAGCCTGCAGGGGTCCTCCTACGAGCAGTACTTC.